This TCR beta chain was retrieved from a study of spatial heterogeneity in lung cancer. Across the study: Fewer alpha-chain than beta-chain sequences were consistently detected. TCR transcript counts in tumor regions correlated strongly with a T cell module score from matched bulk RNA-seq.

Study results and caveats: Higher tumor mutation counts went along with higher counts of expanded intratumoral alpha and beta TCRs.

Notes on this clonotype: The antigen is not known.

TCRdb fed the 5' RACE reads into MiXCR, producing one record per CDR3 protein. The sample contains about 3,000 distinct CDR3 sequences, under 20% of which appear only once. As for time point: sample taken at primary tumor resection. The origin of this receptor is a male donor with early-stage non-small cell lung cancer. The source was lung tumor tissue, collected at surgery.

As DNA, the CDR3 is TGTGCCAGCAGTTCAACAGGGGACTCCACAGATACGCAGTATTTT. Protein: CASSSTGDSTDTQYF. The chain is built from TRBV12-3 or TRBV12-4 and TRBJ2-3, with D perhaps TRBD1 (7 bases). V dropped 4 bases and J dropped 2 bases, with 13 bases sitting between them. This CDR3 has 15 residues.